Presented here are 24 T cell receptor beta chains from one specimen sequenced in a study of OX40 agonist ivuxolimab in advanced cancers. TCRdb keeps only in-frame clones here, not all; method: immunoSEQ multiplex PCR. The sample has roughly 50,000 clones; approximately 80% are singletons. Material: CD4+ or CD8+ T cells sorted from blood, obtained in a trial of the OX40 agonist ivuxolimab. Source of these receptors: an adult with an advanced solid tumor such as melanoma, head and neck, liver or kidney cancer.

This rearrangement joins TRBV7-2 to TRBJ1-3; D ambiguous. The V gene lost 2 bases and the J gene lost 9 bases, with 11 bases spanning the gap. Per germline, CDR1 SGHTA and CDR2 FQGNSA. This CDR3 region has 13 residues. As DNA, the CDR3 is TGTGCCAGCAGCTTACTCCGAGGTGGCACCATATATTTT. As protein: CASSLLRGGTIYF.

The V and J genes are TRBV6-5 and TRBJ1-6, with D perhaps TRBD1 (6 bases). This CDR3 has 15 amino acids. Germline V gene sequence: CDR1 MNHEY, CDR2 SVGAGI. V was shortened by 0 bases and J by 8 bases, with 11 bases between the two germline ends. CDR3 loop: CASSYSAGVDSPLHF. Here the CDR3 DNA reads TGTGCCAGCAGTTACTCGGCAGGGGTGGATTCACCCCTCCACTTT.

This chain links TRBV7-8 with TRBJ2-7, with 12 nucleotides matching TRBD2. The germline gives CDR1 SGHVS, CDR2 FQNEAQ. Trimming at V came to 5 bases and at J to 3 bases, leaving 8 bases not matched to a gene. The CDR3 covers 16 residues. The CDR3 DNA reads TGTGCCAGCAGCCTGGGTGGACTAGCGGGGATCTACGAGCAGTACTTC. This encodes CASSLGGLAGIYEQYF.

This sequence joins TRBV28 and TRBJ2-3; perhaps D is TRBD1 or TRBD2 (6 bases each). The length of the CDR3 is 15 residues. Germline V gives CDR1 MDHEN, CDR2 SYDVKM. The ends were cut back, 8 bases at V and 2 bases at J, with 17 bases in the middle. The CDR3 DNA follows: TGTGCCAGCGGTGGGGGGCACGGGGACACAGATACGCAGTATTTT. Its protein is CASGGGHGDTDTQYF.

The chain is built from TRBV6-6 and TRBJ1-5; D is uncertain. Looked up from germline, CDR1 is MNHNY and CDR2 is SVGAGI (reference sequence). The CDR3 runs to 15 residues. V lost 0 bases and J 3 bases, leaving 9 bases between the germline ends. Here the CDR3 reads CASSYSSSFNQPQHF. The CDR3 DNA reads TGTGCCAGCAGTTACTCGAGTAGTTTCAATCAGCCCCAGCATTTT.

The chain uses TRBV7-2 and TRBJ2-1; unclear D gene. The CDR3 extends over 17 amino acids. Germline CDR1 SGHTA, CDR2 FQGNSA. V gave up 2 bases and J gave up 0 bases, with 14 bases separating them. The CDR3 nucleotides are TGTGCCAGCAGCTTATGGATTTTAACAGCCTCCTACAATGAGCAGTTCTTC. This encodes CASSLWILTASYNEQFF.

This rearrangement joins TRBV5-5 to TRBJ2-7, with 10 bases fitting TRBD2. This CDR3 spans 14 amino acids. Germline V gene data show CDR1 as SGHKS and CDR2 as YYEKEE (reference sequence). The junction had 0 bases not matched to a gene; V was cut back by 0 bases and J by 3 bases. The CDR3 here is CASSLASGSYEQYF. In DNA, the CDR3 is TGTGCCAGCAGCTTGGCTAGCGGGAGCTACGAGCAGTACTTC.

The chain combines TRBV19 with TRBJ1-2; 7 bases map to TRBD1. Germline CDR1 reads LNHDA; CDR2 reads SQIVND (reference sequence). With V trimmed by 7 bases and J by 5 bases, 7 bases remained unmatched. The CDR3 sequence is 13 residues long. The DNA of the CDR3 is TGTGCCAGTACCCAGGGGGGAGTTTATGGCTACACCTTC. Translating it yields CASTQGGVYGYTF.

The chain carries TRBV30 and TRBJ1-1; a weak D match, TRBD1 (6 bases). The CDR3 is made up of 14 amino acids. Germline lookup yields CDR1 GTSNPN and CDR2 SVGIG (reference sequence). Trimming took 1 base from V and 5 from J, leaving 14 bases between them. The CDR3 loop reads CAWSDWGRETEAFF. The CDR3 DNA sequence: TGTGCCTGGAGTGATTGGGGGCGAGAGACTGAAGCTTTCTTT.

The chain employs TRBV7-2 and TRBJ2-7; D is possibly TRBD1 or TRBD2 (5 bases each). The ends were cut back, 6 bases at V and 7 bases at J, with 19 bases in the middle. Per germline, CDR1 SGHTA and CDR2 FQGNSA. The CDR3 has 14 amino acids. The CDR3 region has the DNA TGTGCCAGCAGAGATTCCTCGGGGCCCGAAGAGCAGTACTTC. This sequence encodes CASRDSSGPEEQYF. Combining the CDR3 with reference TRBV7-2 and TRBJ2-7 gives the whole variable domain GAGVSQSPSNKVTEKGKDVELRCDPISGHTALYWYRQSLGQGLEFLIYFQGNSAPDKSGLPSDRFSAERTGGSVSTLTIQRTQQEDSAVYLCASRDSSGPEEQYFGPGTRLTVT.

The chain is built from TRBV5-1 and TRBJ1-1; 7 bases match TRBD1. Trimming cost V 3 bases and J 4 bases; bases outside gene matches: 9. CDR1 and CDR2 (germline): SGHRS, YFSETQ. The CDR3 spans 15 residues. The chain's CDR3 is CASSSLAAGGTEAFF. In DNA form, the CDR3 reads TGCGCCAGCAGCTCCCTCGCCGCAGGGGGCACTGAAGCTTTCTTT.

The V call is TRBV7-7, the J call TRBJ1-5; D is uncertain. V lost 5 bases and J 6 bases, leaving 11 bases between the germline ends. Germline CDR1 SSHAT, CDR2 FNYEAQ (reference sequence). The CDR3 spans 13 residues. In nucleotides, the CDR3 is TGTGCCAGCAGCAAGGACGGAGGTCAGCCCCAGCATTTT. Protein product: CASSKDGGQPQHF.

A word on this clone: A read error may produce the germline difference seen at one junction end. V is TRBV2 and J is TRBJ1-4; 8 bases agree with TRBD1. The CDR3 runs to 14 residues. CDR1 is SNHLY and CDR2 is FYNNEI in the germline V gene. Here the CDR3 DNA reads TGTGCCAGCAGGGAAGACAGGGGTCGTGGAAAACTGTTTTTT. Protein sequence: CASREDRGRGKLFF.

The chain couples TRBV7-3 to TRBJ2-3; TRBD2 is a possible D gene (6 bases). V was pared by 5 bases and J by 0 bases, with 18 bases between. This CDR3 contains 17 residues. Germline assignment: CDR1 SGHTA and CDR2 FQGTGA. The CDR3 coding sequence is TGTGCCAGCAGCCCGGGAGCGAGAGGGGTTAGCACAGATACGCAGTATTTT. This gives the protein CASSPGARGVSTDTQYF.

The rearrangement joins TRBV6-1 to TRBJ1-5; maybe TRBD1 (5 bases). This CDR3 contains 13 residues. Trimming left V 8 bases short and J 3 bases short, with 11 bases between. Germline V lookup: CDR1 MNHNS, CDR2 SASEGT. The CDR3 sequence is CASGEGVNQPQHF. The CDR3, as DNA: TGTGCCAGCGGAGAAGGGGTCAATCAGCCCCAGCATTTT.

The V call is TRBV6-5, the J call TRBJ2-6; perhaps TRBD1 as D (5 bases). Germline CDR1 MNHEY, CDR2 SVGAGI. The ends were cut back, 6 bases at V and 3 bases at J, with 12 bases in the middle. This CDR3 region has 15 residues. The CDR3 nucleotides read TGTGCCAGCAGGCCCTCTAGGGGTGGGGCCAACGTCCTGACTTTC. Amino acids: CASRPSRGGANVLTF.

This clone appeared a single time. This chain uses TRBV6-5 with TRBJ2-5; possible D gene TRBD1, 5 bases. This CDR3 has 15 amino acids. Germline V lookup: CDR1 MNHEY, CDR2 SVGAGI. Between the trimmed V and J ends, which lost 6 bases and 2 bases, there was a span of 16 bases. CDR3: CASRPHGALQETQYF. In DNA, the CDR3 is TGTGCCAGCAGACCCCATGGGGCCCTTCAAGAGACCCAGTACTTC.

The CDR3 region is CASSQLPTYEQYF. The CDR3, as DNA: TGTGCCAGCAGCCAACTACCAACCTACGAGCAGTACTTC. This chain uses TRBV5-4 with TRBJ2-7, with D unresolved. Trimming removed 4 bases from V and 2 bases from J, with 10 bases in between. Germline assignment: CDR1 SGHNT and CDR2 YYREEE (reference sequence). The CDR3 totals 13 residues. Full variable domain (outside the CDR3, taken from reference TRBV5-4 and TRBJ2-7): ETGVTQSPTHLIKTRGQQVTLRCSSQSGHNTVSWYQQALGQGPQFIFQYYREEENGRGNFPPRFSGLQFPNYSSELNVNALELDDSALYLCASSQLPTYEQYFGPGTRLTVT.

The chain combines TRBV6-5 with TRBJ1-1; unclear D gene. CDR1 and CDR2 (germline): MNHEY, SVGAGI. V shed 0 bases and J shed 4 bases, with 12 bases lying between them. The CDR3 runs to 15 residues. The CDR3 DNA sequence: TGTGCCAGCAGTTACTCACTCCTGAGGCCCACTGAAGCTTTCTTT. This sequence encodes CASSYSLLRPTEAFF.

The chain carries TRBV18 and TRBJ2-5, with a weak D call TRBD2 (5 bases). Germline values: CDR1 KGHSH, CDR2 LQKENI. Trimming left V 2 bases short and J 1 base short, with 8 bases between. The CDR3 length is 14 residues. DNA of the CDR3: TGTGCCAGCTCACCAGGCGGACTCCAAGAGACCCAGTACTTC. Protein: CASSPGGLQETQYF.

The gene calls are TRBV19 and TRBJ2-5; 8 nucleotides match TRBD2. V lost 2 bases, J lost 2 bases, and 7 bases stayed unmatched. This CDR3 is built from 16 residues. The germline V gene encodes CDR1 LNHDA and CDR2 SQIVND (reference sequence). CDR3 bases: TGTGCCAGTAGTATATATGGCGGGAGGCGGCAAGAGACCCAGTACTTC. Its translation: CASSIYGGRRQETQYF.

The chain links TRBV19 to TRBJ2-2; TRBD1 matches 8 bases. This CDR3 spans 15 amino acids. Germline V gene sequence: CDR1 LNHDA, CDR2 SQIVND (reference sequence). The V segment lost 3 bases and the J segment 4 bases; nucleotides outside the gene matches: 4. The DNA for the CDR3 is TGTGCCAGTAGTATCCCAGGGGGCGGCACCGGGGAGCTGTTTTTT. Amino acid sequence: CASSIPGGGTGELFF.

This clone came up once. This chain uses TRBV28 with TRBJ1-3; D gene ambiguous. The CDR3 consists of 14 residues. The germline gives CDR1 MDHEN, CDR2 SYDVKM. V was pared by 3 bases and J by 4 bases, with 10 bases between. Written as DNA, the CDR3 is TGTGCCAGCAGTTTGTCCCGGATCGGAAACACCATATATTTT. It encodes CASSLSRIGNTIYF.

The chain has TRBV19 and TRBJ1-2, with D possibly matching TRBD1 (6 bases). V gave up 5 bases and J gave up 4 bases, with 11 bases separating them. This CDR3 has 13 amino acids. The V gene's germline CDR1 is LNHDA and CDR2 SQIVND (reference sequence). The CDR3 protein is CASSPQGSYGYTF. DNA of the CDR3: TGTGCCAGTAGTCCCCAGGGGAGCTATGGCTACACCTTC.